These 19 T cell receptor beta chains were all obtained from the same sample, sequenced in a study of identifying expanded T cells in peripheral blood. The repertoire was sequenced with immunoSEQ multiplex PCR; TCRdb's copy has only in-frame clones and lacks some. The data hold about 91,000 clones, with around nine tenths observed a single time. The sample comprised blood. These receptors were collected from a person aged 18 to 75 in good health.

The chain links TRBV6-5 to TRBJ2-1, with D perhaps matching TRBD2 (5 bases). In germline, CDR1 is MNHEY, CDR2 SVGAGI. V gave up 5 bases and J gave up 6 bases, with 11 bases separating them. The CDR3 is 13 amino acids. This CDR3 is CASSEGTSNEQFF. CDR3 in DNA: TGTGCCAGCAGTGAGGGCACTAGCAATGAGCAGTTCTTC.

J is TRBJ1-1 and V is TRBV11-2; maybe TRBD1 (5 bases). The CDR3 is made up of 13 amino acids. Trimming cost V 1 base and J 5 bases, with 8 bases left between them. Germline-derived CDR1 and CDR2 are SGHAT and FQNNGV. The chain's CDR3 is CASSLVQATEAFF. The CDR3, as DNA: TGTGCCAGCAGCTTAGTACAGGCAACTGAAGCTTTCTTT. Filled out from reference TRBV11-2 and TRBJ1-1, the complete variable domain reads EAGVAQSPRYKIIEKRQSVAFWCNPISGHATLYWYQQILGQGPKLLIQFQNNGVVDDSQLPKDRFSAERLKGVDSTLKIQPAKLEDSAVYLCASSLVQATEAFFGQGTRLTVV.

The chain carries TRBV5-1 and TRBJ2-3; D could derive from TRBD1 or TRBD2 (6 bases each). With 4 bases removed from V and 3 bases from J, the gap between germline ends came to 12 bases. This CDR3 comprises 14 residues. Germline V CDR1 and CDR2: SGHRS, YFSETQ. The DNA for the CDR3 is TGCGCCAGCAGCAAGGGGGGAAGTACAGATACGCAGTATTTT. It translates to CASSKGGSTDTQYF.

The sample holds one count of this clone. The rearrangement uses TRBV6-6 and TRBJ2-1; 7 positions match TRBD2. Germline CDR1 and CDR2: MNHNY and SVGAGI (reference sequence). V shed 6 bases, J shed 4 bases, and the junction held 9 bases outside the gene matches. The CDR3 consists of 15 residues. The CDR3 spells CASSHEASGYNEQFF. As DNA, the CDR3 is TGTGCCAGCAGCCACGAGGCTAGCGGATACAATGAGCAGTTCTTC.

This chain connects TRBV18 to TRBJ2-7, with 9 nucleotides matching TRBD1. This CDR3 is built from 15 residues. Germline loops: CDR1 KGHSH, CDR2 LQKENI. Trimming at V came to 5 bases and at J to 0 bases, leaving 5 bases not matched to a gene. The CDR3 region has the DNA TGTGCCAGCTCAGGGGGGACAGGGAGCTCCTACGAGCAGTACTTC. This encodes CASSGGTGSSYEQYF. Complete variable domain (other parts from reference TRBV18 and TRBJ2-7): NAGVMQNPRHLVRRRGQEARLRCSPMKGHSHVYWYRQLPEEGLKFMVYLQKENIIDESGMPKERFSAEFPKEGPSILRIQQVVRGDSAAYFCASSGGTGSSYEQYFGPGTRLTVT.

The gene calls are TRBV19 and TRBJ1-1; no definite D call. Trimming shortened V by 5 bases and J by 0 bases, and 7 bases separated the two germline ends. Per germline, CDR1 LNHDA and CDR2 SQIVND (reference sequence). The CDR3 contains 13 residues. DNA for the CDR3: TGTGCCAGTAGTTATATATTGAACACTGAAGCTTTCTTT. Protein product: CASSYILNTEAFF.

A note on this clone: The identical CDR3 is also encoded by other nucleotide sequences in the sample. J is TRBJ1-2 and V is TRBV27, with TRBD1 identical over 8 bases. From germline, CDR1 is MNHEY and CDR2 SMNVEV (reference sequence). The V segment lost 3 bases and the J segment 4 bases; nucleotides outside the gene matches: 4. The CDR3 sequence is 14 residues long. In DNA, the CDR3 is TGTGCCAGCAGTTTCTCCGGACAGGGCTATGGCTACACCTTC. It codes for CASSFSGQGYGYTF.

The V gene is TRBV30, the J gene TRBJ2-1, with D possibly being TRBD1 (5 bases). Deletions cut 7 bases from V and 4 bases from J, with 8 bases between. This CDR3 is 11 amino acids long. Germline lookup yields CDR1 GTSNPN and CDR2 SVGIG (reference sequence). DNA of the CDR3: TGTGCCTCGACAGTTTACAATGAGCAGTTCTTC. It yields the protein CASTVYNEQFF.

The chain uses TRBV9 and TRBJ1-4, with 7 nucleotides matching TRBD1. The CDR3 length is 15 residues. CDR1 is SGDLS, CDR2 YYNGEE, per germline. V was clipped by 4 bases and J by 6 bases; unmatched bases: 9. CDR3: CASSPRQGRDEKLFF. DNA for the CDR3: TGTGCCAGCAGCCCCAGACAGGGCAGGGATGAAAAACTGTTTTTT. The whole variable domain, remainder taken from reference TRBV9 and TRBJ1-4, is DSGVTQTPKHLITATGQRVTLRCSPRSGDLSVYWYQQSLDQGLQFLIQYYNGEERAKGNILERFSAQQFPDLHSELNLSSLELGDSALYFCASSPRQGRDEKLFFGSGTQLSVL.

The genes are TRBV2 and TRBJ2-2; D may be TRBD1 (6 bases). Germline lookup yields CDR1 SNHLY and CDR2 FYNNEI. With 5 bases removed from V and 3 bases from J, the gap between germline ends came to 10 bases. The CDR3 loop spans 14 amino acids. The CDR3 loop reads CASSPDRDTGELFF. DNA for the CDR3: TGTGCCAGCAGTCCGGACAGAGACACCGGGGAGCTGTTTTTT.

This chain links TRBV28 with TRBJ1-5, with 7 nucleotides matching TRBD1. The V and J ends lost 6 bases and 6 bases, in that order; junction bases with no gene match: 11. The CDR3 is 15 amino acids. The germline V gene has CDR1 MDHEN and CDR2 SYDVKM. The chain's CDR3 is CASSQTGAIGQPQHF. The DNA of the CDR3 is TGTGCCAGCAGCCAAACAGGGGCCATAGGTCAGCCCCAGCATTTT. Looking up the rest from reference TRBV28 and TRBJ1-5 gives the full variable domain: DVKVTQSSRYLVKRTGEKVFLECVQDMDHENMFWYRQDPGLGLRLIYFSYDVKMKEKGDIPEGYSVSREKKERFSLILESASTNQTSMYLCASSQTGAIGQPQHFGDGTRLSIL.

CDR3 residues: CASSSGSQGNEKLFF. CDR3 DNA: TGTGCCAGCAGCTCAGGGAGTCAGGGAAATGAAAAACTGTTTTTT. J is TRBJ1-4 and V is TRBV5-4; tentatively, D is TRBD1 (5 bases). This CDR3 region has 15 residues. In germline, CDR1 is SGHNT, CDR2 YYREEE (reference sequence). V was cut by 3 bases and J by 5 bases, with 14 bases left in between.

The rearrangement uses TRBV27 and TRBJ2-7; maybe TRBD2 (7 bases). In germline, CDR1 is MNHEY, CDR2 SMNVEV (reference sequence). Trimming pared 7 bases from V and 6 bases from J, leaving 22 bases between. This CDR3 contains 15 residues. The CDR3 spells CASTSLEGGRPEQYF. The CDR3 nucleotides read TGTGCCAGCACCTCCCTTGAGGGGGGGAGGCCCGAGCAGTACTTC.

V gene TRBV28 combines with J gene TRBJ1-1; weak D call: TRBD1 (5 bases). CDR3 size: 15 residues. Trimming took off 2 bases at V and 0 bases at J, with 10 bases between the two ends. Looked up from germline, CDR1 is MDHEN and CDR2 is SYDVKM. CDR3 DNA: TGTGCCAGCAGTTTACCCGAGACAGTGAACACTGAAGCTTTCTTT. Translation: CASSLPETVNTEAFF. The full variable domain, completed using reference TRBV28 and TRBJ1-1, is DVKVTQSSRYLVKRTGEKVFLECVQDMDHENMFWYRQDPGLGLRLIYFSYDVKMKEKGDIPEGYSVSREKKERFSLILESASTNQTSMYLCASSLPETVNTEAFFGQGTRLTVV.

The chain is built from TRBV7-2 and TRBJ1-1; D gene unclear. CDR3 length: 13 amino acids. Germline CDR1 SGHTA, CDR2 FQGNSA. V lost 6 bases and J lost 0, with 8 bases in between. The CDR3 here is CASREEVNTEAFF. CDR3 nucleotides: TGTGCCAGCAGGGAAGAAGTGAACACTGAAGCTTTCTTT. The complete variable domain, with remaining parts taken from reference TRBV7-2 and TRBJ1-1, reads GAGVSQSPSNKVTEKGKDVELRCDPISGHTALYWYRQSLGQGLEFLIYFQGNSAPDKSGLPSDRFSAERTGGSVSTLTIQRTQQEDSAVYLCASREEVNTEAFFGQGTRLTVV.

This chain uses TRBV19 with TRBJ1-2; 11 bases are a match to TRBD1. Germline V CDR1 and CDR2: LNHDA, SQIVND (reference sequence). Trimming took 7 bases from V and 7 from J; bases not matched to a gene: 8. The CDR3 has 14 amino acids. This CDR3 is CASTTGQGAGGYTF. CDR3 DNA: TGTGCCAGTACGACTGGACAGGGGGCGGGTGGCTACACCTTC.

For the CDR3, the DNA is TGTGCCAGTGGACCGGGACGATGGAACACCGGGGAGCTGTTTTTT. This encodes CASGPGRWNTGELFF. The gene calls are TRBV19 and TRBJ2-2; D may be TRBD1 or TRBD2 (5 bases each). The CDR3 runs 15 residues. Per the germline V gene, CDR1 is LNHDA and CDR2 is SQIVND (reference sequence). Trimming took 8 bases from V and 1 from J, leaving 14 bases between them.

The rearrangement uses TRBV10-3 and TRBJ1-1; the D gene is possibly TRBD1 (6 bases). CDR1 is ENHRY, CDR2 SYGVKD, per germline. This CDR3 has 15 amino acids. V was trimmed by 4 bases and J by 6 bases, leaving 18 bases between them. The CDR3 nucleotides read TGTGCCATCAGTGGGACTCAACAGGGTCGAGCTGAAGCTTTCTTT. Amino acids: CAISGTQQGRAEAFF.

The V and J genes are TRBV28 and TRBJ1-3; no definite D call. The CDR3 sequence is 11 residues long. Germline V gene data show CDR1 as MDHEN and CDR2 as SYDVKM. V lost 3 bases to trimming and J lost 9 bases, with 6 bases between them. CDR3 protein: CASSFSSTIYF. CDR3 nucleotide sequence: TGTGCCAGCAGTTTCTCTTCCACCATATATTTT.